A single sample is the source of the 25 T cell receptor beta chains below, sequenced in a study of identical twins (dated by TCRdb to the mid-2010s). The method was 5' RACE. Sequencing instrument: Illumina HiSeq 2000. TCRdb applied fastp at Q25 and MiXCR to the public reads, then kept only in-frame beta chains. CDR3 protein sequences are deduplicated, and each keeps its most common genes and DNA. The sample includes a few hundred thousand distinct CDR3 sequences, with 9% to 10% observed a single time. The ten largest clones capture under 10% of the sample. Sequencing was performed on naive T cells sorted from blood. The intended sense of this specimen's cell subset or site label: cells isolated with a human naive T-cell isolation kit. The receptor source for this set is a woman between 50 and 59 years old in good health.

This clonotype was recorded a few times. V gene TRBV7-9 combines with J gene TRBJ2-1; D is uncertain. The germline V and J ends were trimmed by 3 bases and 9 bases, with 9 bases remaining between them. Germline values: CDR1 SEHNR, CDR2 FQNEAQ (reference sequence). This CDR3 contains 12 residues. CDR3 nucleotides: TGTGCCAGCAGCTTCGTTGGGATTGAGCAGTTCTTC. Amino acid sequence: CASSFVGIEQFF.

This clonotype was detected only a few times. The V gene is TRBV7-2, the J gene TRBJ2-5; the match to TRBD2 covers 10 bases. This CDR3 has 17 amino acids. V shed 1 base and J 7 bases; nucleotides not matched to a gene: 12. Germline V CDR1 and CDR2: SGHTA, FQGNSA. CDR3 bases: TGTGCCAGCAGCTTAGTGAGCGGGGCTAGCGGGAGAGTGACCCAGTACTTC. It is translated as CASSLVSGASGRVTQYF.

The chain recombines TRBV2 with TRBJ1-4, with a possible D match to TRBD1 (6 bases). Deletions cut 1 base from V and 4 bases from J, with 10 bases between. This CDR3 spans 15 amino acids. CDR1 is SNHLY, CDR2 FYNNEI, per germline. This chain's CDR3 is CASSEEGHLNEKLFF. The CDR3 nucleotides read TGTGCCAGCAGTGAAGAGGGACACCTTAATGAAAAACTGTTTTTT.

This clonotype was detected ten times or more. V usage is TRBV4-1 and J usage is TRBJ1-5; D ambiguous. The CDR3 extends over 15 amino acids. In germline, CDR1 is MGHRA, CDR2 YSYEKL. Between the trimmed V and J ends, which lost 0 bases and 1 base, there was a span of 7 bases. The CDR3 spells CASSQEGWSNQPQHF. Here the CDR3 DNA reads TGCGCCAGCAGCCAAGAAGGGTGGAGCAATCAGCCCCAGCATTTT.

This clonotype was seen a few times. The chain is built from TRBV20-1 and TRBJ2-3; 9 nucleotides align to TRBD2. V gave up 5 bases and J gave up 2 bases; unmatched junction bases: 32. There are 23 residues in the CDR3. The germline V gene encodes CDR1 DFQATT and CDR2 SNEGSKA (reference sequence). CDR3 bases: TGCAGTGCTTATATAAGCCTTGGCCTCGCAGGCCAAAAGACTAGCGGTAACACAGATACGCAGTATTTT. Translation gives CSAYISLGLAGQKTSGNTDTQYF.

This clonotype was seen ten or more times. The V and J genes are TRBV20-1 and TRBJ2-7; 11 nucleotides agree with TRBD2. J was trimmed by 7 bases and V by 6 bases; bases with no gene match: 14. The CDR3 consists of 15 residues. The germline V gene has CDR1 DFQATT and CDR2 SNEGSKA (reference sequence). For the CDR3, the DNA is TGCAGTGCAACTTCTCTAGCGGGAGGAATTGGAGAGCAGTACTTC. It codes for CSATSLAGGIGEQYF.

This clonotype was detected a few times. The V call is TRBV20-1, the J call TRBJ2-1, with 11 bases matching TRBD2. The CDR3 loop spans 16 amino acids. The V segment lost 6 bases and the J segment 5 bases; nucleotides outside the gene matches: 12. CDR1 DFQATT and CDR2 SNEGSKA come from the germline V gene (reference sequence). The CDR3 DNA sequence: TGCAGTGCCCTGACCCCGGGACTAGCGGTGGACAATGAGCAGTTCTTC. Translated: CSALTPGLAVDNEQFF.

This CDR3 is CASSRDRVYEQYF. CDR3 coding DNA: TGTGCCAGCAGCCGGGACAGGGTCTACGAGCAGTACTTC. V and J are TRBV6-6 and TRBJ2-7; 9 bases agree with TRBD1. There are 13 residues in the CDR3. The ends lost 6 bases at V and 3 bases at J; junction bases unmatched: 3. The germline V gene has CDR1 MNHNY and CDR2 SVGAGI (reference sequence).

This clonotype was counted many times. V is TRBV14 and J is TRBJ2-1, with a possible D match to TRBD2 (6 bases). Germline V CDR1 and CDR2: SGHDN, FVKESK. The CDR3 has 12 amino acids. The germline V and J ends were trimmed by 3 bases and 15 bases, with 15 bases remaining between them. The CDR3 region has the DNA TGTGCCAGCAGCCACCCAACGGGAGCTCTGTTCTTC. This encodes CASSHPTGALFF.

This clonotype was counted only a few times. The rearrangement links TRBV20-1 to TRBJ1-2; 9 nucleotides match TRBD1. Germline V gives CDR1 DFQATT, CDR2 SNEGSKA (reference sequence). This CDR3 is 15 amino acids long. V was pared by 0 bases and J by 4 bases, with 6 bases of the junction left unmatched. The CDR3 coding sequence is TGCAGTGCTAGAGACCTACAGGGGGCAGCCTATGGCTACACCTTC. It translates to CSARDLQGAAYGYTF.

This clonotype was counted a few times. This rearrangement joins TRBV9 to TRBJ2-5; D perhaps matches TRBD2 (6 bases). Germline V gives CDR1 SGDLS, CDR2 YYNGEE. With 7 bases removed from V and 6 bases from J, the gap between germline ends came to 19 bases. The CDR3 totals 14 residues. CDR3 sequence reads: CASSRSEGSKTQYF. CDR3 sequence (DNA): TGTGCCAGCTCCCGATCGGAGGGTAGCAAGACCCAGTACTTC.

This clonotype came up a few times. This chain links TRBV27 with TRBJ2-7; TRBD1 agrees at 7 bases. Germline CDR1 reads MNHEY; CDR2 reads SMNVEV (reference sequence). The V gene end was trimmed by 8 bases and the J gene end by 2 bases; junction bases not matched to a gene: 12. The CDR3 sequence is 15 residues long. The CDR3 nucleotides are TGTGCCAGCTACTCCATGACAGGGCGGGCCTACGAGCAGTACGTC. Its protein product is CASYSMTGRAYEQYV.

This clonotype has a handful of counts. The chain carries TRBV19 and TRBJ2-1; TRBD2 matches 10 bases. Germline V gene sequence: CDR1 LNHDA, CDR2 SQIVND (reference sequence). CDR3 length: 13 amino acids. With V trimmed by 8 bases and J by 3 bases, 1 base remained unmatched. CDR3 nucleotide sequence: TGTGCCAGTGGACTAGCGGACTACAATGAGCAGTTCTTC. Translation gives CASGLADYNEQFF.

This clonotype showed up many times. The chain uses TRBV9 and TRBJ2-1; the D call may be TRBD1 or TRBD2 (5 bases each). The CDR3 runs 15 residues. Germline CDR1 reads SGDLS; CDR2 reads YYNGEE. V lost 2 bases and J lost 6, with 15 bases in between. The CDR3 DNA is TGTGCCAGCAGCGTGGACCAATATGGGGGCAATGAGCAGTTCTTC. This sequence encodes CASSVDQYGGNEQFF.

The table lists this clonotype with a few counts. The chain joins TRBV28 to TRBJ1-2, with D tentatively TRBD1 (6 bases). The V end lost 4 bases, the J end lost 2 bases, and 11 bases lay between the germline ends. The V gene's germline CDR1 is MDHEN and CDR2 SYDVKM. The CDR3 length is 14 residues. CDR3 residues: CASSSGVSNYGYTF. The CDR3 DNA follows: TGTGCCAGCAGTTCAGGGGTGAGCAACTATGGCTACACCTTC.

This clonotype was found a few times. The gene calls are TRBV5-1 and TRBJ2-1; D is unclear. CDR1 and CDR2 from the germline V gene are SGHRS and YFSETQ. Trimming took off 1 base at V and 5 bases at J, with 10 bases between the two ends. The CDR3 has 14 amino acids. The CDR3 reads CASSLFQQNNEQFF. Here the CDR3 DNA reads TGCGCCAGCAGCTTGTTTCAGCAAAACAATGAGCAGTTCTTC.

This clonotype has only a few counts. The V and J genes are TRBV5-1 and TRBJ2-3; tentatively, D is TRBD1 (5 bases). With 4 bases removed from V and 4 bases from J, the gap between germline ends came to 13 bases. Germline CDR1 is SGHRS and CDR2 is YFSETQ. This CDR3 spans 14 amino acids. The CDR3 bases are TGCGCCAGCAGCGAGCTATTGGGGCCAGATACGCAGTATTTT. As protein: CASSELLGPDTQYF. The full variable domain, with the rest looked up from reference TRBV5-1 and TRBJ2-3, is KAGVTQTPRYLIKTRGQQVTLSCSPISGHRSVSWYQQTPGQGLQFLFEYFSETQRNKGNFPGRFSGRQFSNSRSEMNVSTLELGDSALYLCASSELLGPDTQYFGPGTRLTVL.

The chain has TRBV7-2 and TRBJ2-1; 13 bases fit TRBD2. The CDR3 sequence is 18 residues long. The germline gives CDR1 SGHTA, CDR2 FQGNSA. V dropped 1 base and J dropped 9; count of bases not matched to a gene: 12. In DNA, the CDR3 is TGTGCCAGCAGCTTAGGGGGACTAGCGGGACCCTTAAGGGTTGAGCAGTTCTTC. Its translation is CASSLGGLAGPLRVEQFF.

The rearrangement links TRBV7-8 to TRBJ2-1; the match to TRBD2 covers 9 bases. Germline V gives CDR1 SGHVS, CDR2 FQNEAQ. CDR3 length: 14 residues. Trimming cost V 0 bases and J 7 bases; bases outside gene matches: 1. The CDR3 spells CASSLATSGNEQFF. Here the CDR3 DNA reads TGTGCCAGCAGCTTAGCTACTAGCGGGAATGAGCAGTTCTTC.

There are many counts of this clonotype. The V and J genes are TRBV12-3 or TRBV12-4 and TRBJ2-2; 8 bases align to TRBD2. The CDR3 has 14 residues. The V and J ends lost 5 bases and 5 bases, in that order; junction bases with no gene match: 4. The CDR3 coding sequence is TGTGCCAGCAGTCTTCGGGAGGGAACCGGGGAGCTGTTTTTT. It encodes CASSLREGTGELFF.

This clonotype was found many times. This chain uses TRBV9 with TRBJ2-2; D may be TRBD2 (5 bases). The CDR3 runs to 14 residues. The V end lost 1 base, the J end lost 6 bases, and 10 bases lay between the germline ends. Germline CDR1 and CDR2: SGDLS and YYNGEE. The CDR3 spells CASSVLGSSGELFF. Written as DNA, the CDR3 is TGTGCCAGCAGCGTACTGGGGAGCTCCGGGGAGCTGTTTTTT.

Written as DNA, the CDR3 is TGTGCCTACCGGGACGCAGACACCGGGGAGCTGTTTTTT. Translation: CAYRDADTGELFF. The chain employs TRBV3-1 and TRBJ2-2; the D call may be TRBD1 or TRBD2 (5 bases each). CDR1 is LGHDT and CDR2 is YNNKEL in the germline V gene (reference sequence). This CDR3 has 13 amino acids. Trimming took off 11 bases at V and 3 bases at J, with 13 bases between the two ends.

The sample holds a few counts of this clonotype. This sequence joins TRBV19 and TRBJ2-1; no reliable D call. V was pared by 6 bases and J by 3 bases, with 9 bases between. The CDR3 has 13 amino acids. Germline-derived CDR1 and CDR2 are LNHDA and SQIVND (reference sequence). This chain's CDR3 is CASRASNYNEQFF. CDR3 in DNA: TGTGCCAGTAGGGCCTCGAACTACAATGAGCAGTTCTTC.

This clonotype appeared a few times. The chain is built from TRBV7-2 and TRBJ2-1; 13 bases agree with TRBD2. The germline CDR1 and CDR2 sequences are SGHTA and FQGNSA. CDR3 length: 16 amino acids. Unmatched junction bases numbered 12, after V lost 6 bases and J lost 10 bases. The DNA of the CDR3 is TGTGCCAGCAGAACCTCCGGGACTAGCGGGATACGAGAGCAGTTCTTC. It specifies CASRTSGTSGIREQFF.

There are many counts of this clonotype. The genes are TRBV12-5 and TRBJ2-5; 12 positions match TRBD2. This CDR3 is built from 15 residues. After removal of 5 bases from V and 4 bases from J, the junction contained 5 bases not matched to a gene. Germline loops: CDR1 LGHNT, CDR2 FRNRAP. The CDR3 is CASGPTGLAGETQYF. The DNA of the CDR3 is TGTGCTAGTGGTCCTACGGGACTAGCGGGAGAGACCCAGTACTTC.